This TCR beta chain was identified in a study of control samples from healthy donors and cancer patients (dated by TCRdb to 2019 to 2021). The receptor library was made with the immunoSEQ multiplex PCR assay. Sourced from immuneACCESS, this table was stored by TCRdb with only in-frame sequences that have V and J called. A share of the clones is absent; for the studies checked, an unresolved V gene accounts for under half, and the remainder has no known explanation. This sample holds 85,000 to 100,000 clones; roughly 78% were observed only once. Roughly 2% of the sample is taken by the ten largest. A word on this clone: The clone's antigen remains unknown. No base qualities exist here, and no much larger clone lies one base off it.

The CDR3 runs 13 amino acids, cysteine and phenylalanine included. Only CDR3 DNA is held: 39 bases, read in frame from base 1. Deletion took 3 bases off V and 7 bases off J, with a span of 9 bases between the germline ends. CDR1 SEHNR and CDR2 FQNEAQ were looked up in the germline V gene (reference sequence). The chain was built from TRBV7-9 and TRBJ1-4; a tentative D call is TRBD1 (6 bases match). What was sequenced was blood. The TCR originated in a man aged 60 to 69 in good health. The CDR3 amino acid sequence is: CASSFGTREKLFF. The DNA is TGTGCCAGCAGCTTCGGGACACGTGAAAAACTGTTTTTT.